This is a list of T cell receptor beta chains from one sample in a study of low-dose radiotherapy and immunotherapy resistance in tumors. TCRdb re-derived calls from the reads in MiXCR, one entry per CDR3 protein. The repertoire has tens of thousands of distinct CDR3 sequences, around 17% of them found once; the top ten carry roughly 3%. Material: PBMCs, obtained before treatment. The receptors originated from a male donor with prostate cancer. Both conserved end residues are part of each CDR3. The D gene is left open where the match is weak. Rows give clone size only sometimes, using once, few, many, or a class for an expanded clone.

cdr3_aa	cdr3_nt	v_call	d_call	j_call	clone_size
CASRARTGLVSGANVLTF	TGTGCCAGCAGGGCAAGGACAGGCTTAGTCTCTGGGGCCAACGTCCTGACTTTC	TRBV6-2/TRBV6-3	TRBD1	TRBJ2-6	once
CASSIEGGRVELFF	TGTGCCAGTAGTATTGAGGGAGGAAGAGTTGAGCTGTTTTTT	TRBV19	-	TRBJ2-2	many
CASSQADTQYF	TGTGCCAGCAGCCAAGCCGATACGCAGTATTTT	TRBV3-1	-	TRBJ2-3	many
CASSLSGLAGNNEQYF	TGTGCCAGCAGCTTGAGCGGACTAGCGGGGAACAACGAGCAGTACTTC	TRBV5-4	TRBD2	TRBJ2-7	many
CASSYQDRGTDTQYF	TGTGCCAGCAGTTACCAGGACAGGGGCACAGATACGCAGTATTTT	TRBV6-5	TRBD1	TRBJ2-3	many
CGGTSDTQYF	TGCGGTGGGACTAGCGATACGCAGTATTTT	TRBV29-1	TRBD2	TRBJ2-3	many
CASSQWTSGGYGETQYF	TGTGCCAGCAGCCAATGGACTAGCGGGGGATATGGAGAGACCCAGTACTTC	TRBV3-1	TRBD2	TRBJ2-5	many
CATQDRLFDYGYTF	TGTGCCACCCAGGACCGTCTGTTCGACTATGGCTACACCTTC	TRBV10-3	-	TRBJ1-2	many
CASSRHPRGLDTQYF	TGTGCCAGCAGTAGACACCCCCGGGGTTTAGATACGCAGTATTTT	TRBV14	-	TRBJ2-3	-
CAWGHRGRLYGYTF	TGTGCCTGGGGTCACCGGGGACGTCTCTATGGCTACACCTTC	TRBV30	-	TRBJ1-2	many